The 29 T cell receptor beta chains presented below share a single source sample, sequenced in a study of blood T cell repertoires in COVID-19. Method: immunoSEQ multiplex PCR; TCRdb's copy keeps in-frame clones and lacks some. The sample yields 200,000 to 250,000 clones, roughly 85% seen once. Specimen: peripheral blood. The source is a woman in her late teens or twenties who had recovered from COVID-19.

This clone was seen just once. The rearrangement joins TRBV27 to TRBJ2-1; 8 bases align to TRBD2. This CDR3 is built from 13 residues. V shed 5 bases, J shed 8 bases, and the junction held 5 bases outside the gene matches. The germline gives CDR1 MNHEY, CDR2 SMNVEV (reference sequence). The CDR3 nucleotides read TGTGCCAGCAGTCTCAGCGGGAGTGATGAGCAGTTCTTC. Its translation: CASSLSGSDEQFF.

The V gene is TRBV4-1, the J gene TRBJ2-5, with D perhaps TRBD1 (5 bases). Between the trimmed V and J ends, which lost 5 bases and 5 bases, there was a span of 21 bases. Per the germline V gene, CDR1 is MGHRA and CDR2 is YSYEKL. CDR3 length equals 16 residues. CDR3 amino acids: CASSSFPGQTGETQYF. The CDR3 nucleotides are TGCGCCAGCAGCTCGTTTCCAGGGCAGACGGGTGAGACCCAGTACTTC.

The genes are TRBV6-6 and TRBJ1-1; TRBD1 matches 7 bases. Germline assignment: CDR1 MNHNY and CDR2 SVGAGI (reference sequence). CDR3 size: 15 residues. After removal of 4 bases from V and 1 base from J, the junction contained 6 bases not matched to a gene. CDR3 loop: CASSSPDRTNTEAFF. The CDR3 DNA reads TGTGCCAGCAGTTCCCCGGACAGGACGAACACTGAAGCTTTCTTT.

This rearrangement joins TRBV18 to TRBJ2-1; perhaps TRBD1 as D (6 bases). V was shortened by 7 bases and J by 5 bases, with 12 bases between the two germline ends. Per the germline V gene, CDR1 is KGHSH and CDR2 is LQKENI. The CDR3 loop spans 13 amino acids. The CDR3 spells CASFRRQDNEQFF. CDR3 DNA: TGTGCCAGCTTCCGGCGACAGGACAATGAGCAGTTCTTC.

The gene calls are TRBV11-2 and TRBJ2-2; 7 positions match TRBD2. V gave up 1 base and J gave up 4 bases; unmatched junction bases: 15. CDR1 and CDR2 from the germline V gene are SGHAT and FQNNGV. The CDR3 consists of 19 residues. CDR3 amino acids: CASSLGPGGRKTITGELFF. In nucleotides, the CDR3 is TGTGCCAGCAGCTTAGGGCCGGGGGGACGGAAGACGATCACCGGGGAGCTGTTTTTT.

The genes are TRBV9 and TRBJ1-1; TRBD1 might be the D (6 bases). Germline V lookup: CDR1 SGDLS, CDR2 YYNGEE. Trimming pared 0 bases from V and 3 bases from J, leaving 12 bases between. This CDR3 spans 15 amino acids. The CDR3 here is CASSVVFQGYTEAFF. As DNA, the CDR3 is TGTGCCAGCAGCGTAGTTTTTCAGGGGTACACTGAAGCTTTCTTT.

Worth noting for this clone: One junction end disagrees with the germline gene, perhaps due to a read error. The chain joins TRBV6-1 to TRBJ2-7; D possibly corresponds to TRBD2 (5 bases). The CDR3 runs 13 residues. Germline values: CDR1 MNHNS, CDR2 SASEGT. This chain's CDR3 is CASREVYGDEQYF. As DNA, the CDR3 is TGTGCCAGCAGGGAAGTGTACGGGGACGAGCAGTACTTC.

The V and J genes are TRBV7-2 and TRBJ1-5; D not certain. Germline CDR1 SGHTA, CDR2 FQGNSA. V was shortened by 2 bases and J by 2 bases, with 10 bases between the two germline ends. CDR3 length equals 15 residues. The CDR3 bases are TGTGCCAGCAGCTTAATTGACCGGGGCAATCAGCCCCAGCATTTT. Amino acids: CASSLIDRGNQPQHF.

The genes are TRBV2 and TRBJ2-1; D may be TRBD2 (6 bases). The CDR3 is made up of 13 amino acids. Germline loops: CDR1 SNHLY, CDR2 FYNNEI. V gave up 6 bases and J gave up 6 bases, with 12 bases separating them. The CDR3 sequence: CASSRDFSNEQFF. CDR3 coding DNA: TGTGCCAGCAGCCGGGACTTCTCCAATGAGCAGTTCTTC.

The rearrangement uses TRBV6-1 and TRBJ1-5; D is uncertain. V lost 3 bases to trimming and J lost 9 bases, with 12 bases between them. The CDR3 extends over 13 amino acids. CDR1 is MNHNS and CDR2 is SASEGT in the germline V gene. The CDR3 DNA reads TGTGCCAGCAGTGAGAGTGGTGTGTGGCCCCAGCATTTT. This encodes CASSESGVWPQHF.

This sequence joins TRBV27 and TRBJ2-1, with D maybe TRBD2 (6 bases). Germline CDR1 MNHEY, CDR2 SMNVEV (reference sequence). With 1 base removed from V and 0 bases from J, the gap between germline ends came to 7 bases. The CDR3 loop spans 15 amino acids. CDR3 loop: CASSLFGSSYNEQFF. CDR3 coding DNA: TGTGCCAGCAGTTTATTCGGGAGCTCCTACAATGAGCAGTTCTTC.

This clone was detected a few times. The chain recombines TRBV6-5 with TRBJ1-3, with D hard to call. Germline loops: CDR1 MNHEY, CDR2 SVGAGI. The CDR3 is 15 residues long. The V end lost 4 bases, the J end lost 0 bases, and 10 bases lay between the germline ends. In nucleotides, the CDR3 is TGTGCCAGCAGTTTGGCCCCCAGCTCTGGAAACACCATATATTTT. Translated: CASSLAPSSGNTIYF.

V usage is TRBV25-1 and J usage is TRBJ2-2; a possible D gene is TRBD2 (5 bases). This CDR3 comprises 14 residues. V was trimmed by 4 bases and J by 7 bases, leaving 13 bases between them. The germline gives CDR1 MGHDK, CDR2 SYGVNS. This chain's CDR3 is CASSVVLVFGELFF. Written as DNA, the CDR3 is TGTGCCAGCAGTGTAGTACTAGTGTTCGGGGAGCTGTTTTTT. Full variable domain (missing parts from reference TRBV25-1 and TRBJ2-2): EADIYQTPRYLVIGTGKKITLECSQTMGHDKMYWYQQDPGMELHLIHYSYGVNSTEKGDLSSESTVSRIRTEHFPLTLESARPSHTSQYLCASSVVLVFGELFFGEGSRLTVL.

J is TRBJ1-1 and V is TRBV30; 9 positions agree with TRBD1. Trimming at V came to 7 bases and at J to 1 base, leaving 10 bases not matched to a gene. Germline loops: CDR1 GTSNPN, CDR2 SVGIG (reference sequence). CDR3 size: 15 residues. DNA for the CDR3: TGTGCCTACAACAGGGGGCCCTCCCCGAACACTGAAGCTTTCTTT. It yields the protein CAYNRGPSPNTEAFF.

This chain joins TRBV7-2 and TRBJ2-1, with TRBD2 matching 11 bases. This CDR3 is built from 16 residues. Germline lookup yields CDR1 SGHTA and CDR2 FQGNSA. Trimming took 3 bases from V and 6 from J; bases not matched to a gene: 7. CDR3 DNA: TGTGCCAGCAGCTTGAGTAGCGGGAGGGCCCTCAATGAGCAGTTCTTC. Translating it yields CASSLSSGRALNEQFF.

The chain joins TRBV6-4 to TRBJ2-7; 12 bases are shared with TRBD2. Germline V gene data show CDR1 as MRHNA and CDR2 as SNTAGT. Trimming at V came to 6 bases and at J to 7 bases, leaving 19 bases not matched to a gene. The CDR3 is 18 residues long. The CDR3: CASSIRGWLAGGPREQYF. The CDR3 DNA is TGTGCCAGCAGCATTAGGGGGTGGCTAGCGGGAGGGCCACGGGAGCAGTACTTC.

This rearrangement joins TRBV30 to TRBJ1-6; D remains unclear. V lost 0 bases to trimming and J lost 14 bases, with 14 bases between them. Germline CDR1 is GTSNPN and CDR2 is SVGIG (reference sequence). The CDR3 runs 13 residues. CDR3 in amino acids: CAWSVRVEGTLHF. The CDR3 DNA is TGTGCCTGGAGTGTAAGGGTAGAGGGTACCCTCCACTTT. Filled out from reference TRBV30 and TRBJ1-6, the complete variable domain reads SQTIHQWPATLVQPVGSPLSLECTVEGTSNPNLYWYRQAAGRGLQLLFYSVGIGQISSEVPQNLSASRPQDRQFILSSKKLLLSDSGFYLCAWSVRVEGTLHFGNGTRLTVT.

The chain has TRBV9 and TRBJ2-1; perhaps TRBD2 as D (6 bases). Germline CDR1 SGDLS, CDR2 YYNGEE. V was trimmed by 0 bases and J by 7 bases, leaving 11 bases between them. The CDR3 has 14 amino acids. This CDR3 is CASSVAAGLNEQFF. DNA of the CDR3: TGTGCCAGCAGCGTAGCCGCGGGATTAAATGAGCAGTTCTTC.

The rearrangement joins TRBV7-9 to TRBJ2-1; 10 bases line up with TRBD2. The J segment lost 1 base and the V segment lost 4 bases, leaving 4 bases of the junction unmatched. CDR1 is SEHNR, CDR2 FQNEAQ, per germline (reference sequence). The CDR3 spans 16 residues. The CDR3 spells CASSSGTSVSYNEQFF. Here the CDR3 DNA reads TGTGCCAGCAGCTCCGGGACTAGCGTTTCCTACAATGAGCAGTTCTTC.

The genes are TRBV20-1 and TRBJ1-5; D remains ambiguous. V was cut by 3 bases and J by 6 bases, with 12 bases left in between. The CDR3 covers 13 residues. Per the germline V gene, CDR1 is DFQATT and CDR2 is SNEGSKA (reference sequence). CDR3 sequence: CSASLSSSQPQHF. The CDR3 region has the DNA TGCAGTGCTAGTTTATCCAGTTCTCAGCCCCAGCATTTT.

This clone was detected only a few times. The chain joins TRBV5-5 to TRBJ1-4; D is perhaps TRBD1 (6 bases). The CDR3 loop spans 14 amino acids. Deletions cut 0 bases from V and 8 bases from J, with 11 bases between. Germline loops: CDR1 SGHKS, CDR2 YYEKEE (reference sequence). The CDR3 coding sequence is TGTGCCAGCAGCTTGGACAGGGAATACGAAAAACTGTTTTTT. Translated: CASSLDREYEKLFF.

CDR3 coding DNA: TGTGCCAGCAACCTGGGACAACAGAACACTGAAGCTTTCTTT. The encoded protein is CASNLGQQNTEAFF. The chain couples TRBV7-2 to TRBJ1-1, with D possibly TRBD1 on 6 matching bases. The V end lost 7 bases, the J end lost 1 base, and 13 bases lay between the germline ends. From germline, CDR1 is SGHTA and CDR2 FQGNSA. The length of the CDR3 is 14 residues. The full variable domain, its missing parts supplied by reference TRBV7-2 and TRBJ1-1, is GAGVSQSPSNKVTEKGKDVELRCDPISGHTALYWYRQSLGQGLEFLIYFQGNSAPDKSGLPSDRFSAERTGGSVSTLTIQRTQQEDSAVYLCASNLGQQNTEAFFGQGTRLTVV.

As DNA, the CDR3 is TGTGCCAGCACCACCGATACTAGCGGGAGTGTCTATGAGCAGTTCTTC. This gives the protein CASTTDTSGSVYEQFF. The V gene is TRBV11-1, the J gene TRBJ2-1; 11 positions agree with TRBD2. Germline CDR1 is SGHAT and CDR2 is FQDESV (reference sequence). This CDR3 has 16 amino acids. V was clipped by 7 bases and J by 8 bases; unmatched bases: 13.

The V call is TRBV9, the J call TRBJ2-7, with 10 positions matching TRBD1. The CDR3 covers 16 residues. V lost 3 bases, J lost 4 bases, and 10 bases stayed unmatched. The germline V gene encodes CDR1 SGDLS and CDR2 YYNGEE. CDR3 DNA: TGTGCCAGCAGCGACCCGGAGGACAGGGGGGCATACGAGCAGTACTTC. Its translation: CASSDPEDRGAYEQYF. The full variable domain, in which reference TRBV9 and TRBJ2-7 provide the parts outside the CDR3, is DSGVTQTPKHLITATGQRVTLRCSPRSGDLSVYWYQQSLDQGLQFLIQYYNGEERAKGNILERFSAQQFPDLHSELNLSSLELGDSALYFCASSDPEDRGAYEQYFGPGTRLTVT.

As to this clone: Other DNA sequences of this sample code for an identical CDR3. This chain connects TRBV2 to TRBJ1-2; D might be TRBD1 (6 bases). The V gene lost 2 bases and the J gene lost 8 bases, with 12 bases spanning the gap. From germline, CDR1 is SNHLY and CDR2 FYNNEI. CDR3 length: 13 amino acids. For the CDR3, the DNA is TGTGCCAGCAGTGAACGGGGGGCTGGAGGCTACACCTTC. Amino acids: CASSERGAGGYTF.

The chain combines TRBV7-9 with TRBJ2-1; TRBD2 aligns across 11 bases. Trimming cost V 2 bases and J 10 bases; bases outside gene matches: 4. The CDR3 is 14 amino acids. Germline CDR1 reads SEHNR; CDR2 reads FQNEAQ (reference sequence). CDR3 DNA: TGTGCCAGCAGCTTAATTACTAGCGGGGGCGAGCAGTTCTTC. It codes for CASSLITSGGEQFF.

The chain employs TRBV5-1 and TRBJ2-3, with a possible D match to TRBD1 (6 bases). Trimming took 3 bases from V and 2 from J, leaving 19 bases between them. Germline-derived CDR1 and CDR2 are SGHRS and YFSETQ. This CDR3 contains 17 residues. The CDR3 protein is CASSSFFIQGVTDTQYF. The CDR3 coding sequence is TGCGCCAGCAGCTCATTTTTTATACAGGGAGTCACAGATACGCAGTATTTT.

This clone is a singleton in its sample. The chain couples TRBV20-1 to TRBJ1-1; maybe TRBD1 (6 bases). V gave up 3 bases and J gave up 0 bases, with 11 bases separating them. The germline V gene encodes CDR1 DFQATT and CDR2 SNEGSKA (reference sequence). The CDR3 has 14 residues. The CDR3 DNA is TGCAGTGCTAGTAAGCAGGGGCTGAACACTGAAGCTTTCTTT. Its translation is CSASKQGLNTEAFF.

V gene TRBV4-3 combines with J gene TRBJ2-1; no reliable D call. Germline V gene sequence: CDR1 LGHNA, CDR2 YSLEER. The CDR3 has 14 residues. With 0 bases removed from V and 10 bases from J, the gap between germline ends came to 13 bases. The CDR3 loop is CASSQEFIVKEQFF. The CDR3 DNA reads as TGCGCCAGCAGCCAAGAATTTATAGTTAAGGAGCAGTTCTTC.